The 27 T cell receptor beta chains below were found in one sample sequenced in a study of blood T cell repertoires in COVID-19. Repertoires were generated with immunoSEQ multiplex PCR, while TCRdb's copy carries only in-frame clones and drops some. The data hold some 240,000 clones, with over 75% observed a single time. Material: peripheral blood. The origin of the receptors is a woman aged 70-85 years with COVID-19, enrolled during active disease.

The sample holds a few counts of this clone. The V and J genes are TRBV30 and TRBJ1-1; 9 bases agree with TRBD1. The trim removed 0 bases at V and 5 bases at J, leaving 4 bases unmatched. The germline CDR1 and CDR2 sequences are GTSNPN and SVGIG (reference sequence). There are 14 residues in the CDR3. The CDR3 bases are TGTGCCTGGAGTGTAGGGACAGGGTATACTGAAGCTTTCTTT. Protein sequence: CAWSVGTGYTEAFF.

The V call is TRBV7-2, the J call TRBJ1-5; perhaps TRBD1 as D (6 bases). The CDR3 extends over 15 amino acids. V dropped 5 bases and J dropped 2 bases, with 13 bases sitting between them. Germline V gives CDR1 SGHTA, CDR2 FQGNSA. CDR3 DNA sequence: TGTGCCAGCAGCGTTAGGGGGGGAGGCAATCAGCCCCAGCATTTT. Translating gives CASSVRGGGNQPQHF. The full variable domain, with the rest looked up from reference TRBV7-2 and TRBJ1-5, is GAGVSQSPSNKVTEKGKDVELRCDPISGHTALYWYRQSLGQGLEFLIYFQGNSAPDKSGLPSDRFSAERTGGSVSTLTIQRTQQEDSAVYLCASSVRGGGNQPQHFGDGTRLSIL.

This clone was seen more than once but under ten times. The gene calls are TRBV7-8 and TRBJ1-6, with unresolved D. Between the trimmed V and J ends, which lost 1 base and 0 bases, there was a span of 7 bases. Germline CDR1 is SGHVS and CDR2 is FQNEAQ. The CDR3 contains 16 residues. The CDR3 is CASSLDSYSYNSPLHF. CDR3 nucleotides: TGTGCCAGCAGCTTAGACAGTTACTCCTATAATTCACCCCTCCACTTT.

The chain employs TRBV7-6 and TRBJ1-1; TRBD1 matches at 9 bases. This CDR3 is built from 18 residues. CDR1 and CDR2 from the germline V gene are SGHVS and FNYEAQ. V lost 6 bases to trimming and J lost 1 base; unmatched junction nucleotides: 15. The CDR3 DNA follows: TGTGCCAGCAGTTCAAACCCCCCACAGGGGGCCCCGAACACTGAAGCTTTCTTT. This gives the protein CASSSNPPQGAPNTEAFF.

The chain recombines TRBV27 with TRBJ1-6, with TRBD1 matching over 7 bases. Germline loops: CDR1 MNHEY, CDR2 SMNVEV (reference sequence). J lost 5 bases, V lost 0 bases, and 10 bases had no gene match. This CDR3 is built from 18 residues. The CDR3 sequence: CASSLSFRGQGDNSPLHF. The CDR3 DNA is TGTGCCAGCAGTTTATCCTTTCGTGGGCAGGGGGATAATTCACCCCTCCACTTT.

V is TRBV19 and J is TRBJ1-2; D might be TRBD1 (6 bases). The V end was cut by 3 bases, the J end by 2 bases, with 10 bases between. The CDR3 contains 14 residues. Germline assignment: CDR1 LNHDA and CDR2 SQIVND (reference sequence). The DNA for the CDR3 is TGTGCCAGTAGTATTTTACAGGGAAACTATGGCTACACCTTC. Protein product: CASSILQGNYGYTF.

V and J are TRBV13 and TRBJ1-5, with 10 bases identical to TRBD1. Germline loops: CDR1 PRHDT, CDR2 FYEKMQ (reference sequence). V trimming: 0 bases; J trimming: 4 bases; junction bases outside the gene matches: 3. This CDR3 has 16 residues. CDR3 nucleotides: TGTGCCAGCAGCTTAGGGACAGGGGGCATAAATCAGCCCCAGCATTTT. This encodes CASSLGTGGINQPQHF.

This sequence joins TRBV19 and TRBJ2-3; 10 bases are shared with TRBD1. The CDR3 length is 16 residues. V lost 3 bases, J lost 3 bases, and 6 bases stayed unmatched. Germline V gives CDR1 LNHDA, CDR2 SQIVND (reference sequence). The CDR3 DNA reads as TGTGCCAGTAGTATGCCGGGACAGGGGCAGACAGATACGCAGTATTTT. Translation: CASSMPGQGQTDTQYF.

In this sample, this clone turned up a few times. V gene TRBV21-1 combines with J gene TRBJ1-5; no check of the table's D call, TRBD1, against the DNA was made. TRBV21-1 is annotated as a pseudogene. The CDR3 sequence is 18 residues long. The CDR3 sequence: CASSNSEDRKPHQQPQHF. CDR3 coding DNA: TGTGCCAGCAGCAATTCCGAGGACAGGAAACCACATCAGCAGCCCCAGCATTTT.

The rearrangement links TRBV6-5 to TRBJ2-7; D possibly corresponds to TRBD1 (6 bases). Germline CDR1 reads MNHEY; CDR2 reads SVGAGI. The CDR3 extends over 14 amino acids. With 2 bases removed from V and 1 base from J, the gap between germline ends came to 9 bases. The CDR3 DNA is TGTGCCAGCAGTTACCGGGACATTTCCTACGAGCAGTACTTC. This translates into CASSYRDISYEQYF.

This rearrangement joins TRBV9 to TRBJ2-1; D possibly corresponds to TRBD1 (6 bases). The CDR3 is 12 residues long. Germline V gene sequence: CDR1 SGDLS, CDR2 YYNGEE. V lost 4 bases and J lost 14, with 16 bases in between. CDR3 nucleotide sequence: TGTGCCAGCAGCCCAACAGGGTCAAGGGAGTTCTTC. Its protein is CASSPTGSREFF.

CDR3 sequence (DNA): TGTGCCAGCAGTTTCTACAGGGGGAATAGCAATCAGCCCCAGCATTTT. Its translation is CASSFYRGNSNQPQHF. The rearrangement links TRBV28 to TRBJ1-5; 8 bases line up with TRBD1. After removal of 3 bases from V and 0 bases from J, the junction contained 4 bases not matched to a gene. Germline V gene lookup returns CDR1 MDHEN and CDR2 SYDVKM. There are 16 residues in the CDR3.

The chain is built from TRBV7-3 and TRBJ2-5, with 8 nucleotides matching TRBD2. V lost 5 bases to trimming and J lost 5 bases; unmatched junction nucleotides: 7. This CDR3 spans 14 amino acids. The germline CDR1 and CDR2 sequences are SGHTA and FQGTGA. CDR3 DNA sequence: TGTGCCAGCAGCCGTAGCGGGGCATGGGAGACCCAGTACTTC. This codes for CASSRSGAWETQYF.

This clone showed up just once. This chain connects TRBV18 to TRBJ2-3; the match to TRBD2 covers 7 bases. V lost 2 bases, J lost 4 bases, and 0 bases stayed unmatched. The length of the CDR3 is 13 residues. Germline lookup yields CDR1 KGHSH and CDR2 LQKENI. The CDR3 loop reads CASSPGGADTQYF. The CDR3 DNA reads TGTGCCAGCTCACCAGGGGGGGCAGATACGCAGTATTTT.

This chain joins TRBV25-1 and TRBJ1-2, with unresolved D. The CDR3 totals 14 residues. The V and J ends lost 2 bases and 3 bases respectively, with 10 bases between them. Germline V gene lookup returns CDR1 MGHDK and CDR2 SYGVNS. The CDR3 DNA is TGTGCCAGCAGTGAAGGGTTACGGGACTATGGCTACACCTTC. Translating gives CASSEGLRDYGYTF.

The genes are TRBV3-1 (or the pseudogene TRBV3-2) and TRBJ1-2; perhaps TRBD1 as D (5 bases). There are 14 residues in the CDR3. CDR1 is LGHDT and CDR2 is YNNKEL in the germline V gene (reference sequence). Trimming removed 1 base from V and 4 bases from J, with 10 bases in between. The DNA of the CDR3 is TGTGCCAGCAGCCAAGTTCAGGGTAGCTATGGCTACACCTTC. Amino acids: CASSQVQGSYGYTF.

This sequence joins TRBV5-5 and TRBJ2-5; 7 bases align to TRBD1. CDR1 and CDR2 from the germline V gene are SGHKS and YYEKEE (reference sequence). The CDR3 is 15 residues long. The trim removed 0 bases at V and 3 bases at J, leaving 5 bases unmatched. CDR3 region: CASSLGGGPKETQYF. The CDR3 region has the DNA TGTGCCAGCAGCTTGGGAGGGGGCCCAAAAGAGACCCAGTACTTC.

The CDR3 coding sequence is TGTGCCAGCTCCAGTGGAACTAGCGGCAATGAGCAGTTCTTC. Translation: CASSSGTSGNEQFF. This rearrangement joins TRBV28 to TRBJ2-1; 8 bases agree with TRBD2. The V gene end was trimmed by 8 bases and the J gene end by 6 bases; junction bases not matched to a gene: 9. Germline loops: CDR1 MDHEN, CDR2 SYDVKM. This CDR3 comprises 14 residues.

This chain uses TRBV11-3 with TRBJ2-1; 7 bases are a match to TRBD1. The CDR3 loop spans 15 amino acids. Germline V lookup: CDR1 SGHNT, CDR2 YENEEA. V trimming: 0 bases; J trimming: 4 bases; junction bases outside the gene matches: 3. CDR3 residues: CASSLDRTGYNEQFF. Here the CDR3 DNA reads TGTGCCAGCAGCTTAGATCGGACAGGTTACAATGAGCAGTTCTTC. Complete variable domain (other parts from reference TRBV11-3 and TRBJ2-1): EAGVVQSPRYKIIEKKQPVAFWCNPISGHNTLYWYLQNLGQGPELLIRYENEEAVDDSQLPKDRFSAERLKGVDSTLKIQPAELGDSAVYLCASSLDRTGYNEQFFGPGTRLTVL.

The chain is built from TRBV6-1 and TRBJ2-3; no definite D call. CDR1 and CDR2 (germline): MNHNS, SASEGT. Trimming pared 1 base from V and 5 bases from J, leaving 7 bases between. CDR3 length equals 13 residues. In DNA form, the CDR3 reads TGTGCCAGCAGTGAAGAGCGCCGAGATACGCAGTATTTT. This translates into CASSEERRDTQYF.

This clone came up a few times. The CDR3 bases are TGCGCCAGCAGCCGGTGGACAGGGACCCTTGTAAACTATGGCTACACCTTC. This gives the protein CASSRWTGTLVNYGYTF. V usage is TRBV5-1 and J usage is TRBJ1-2, with 8 positions matching TRBD1. This CDR3 contains 17 residues. The V gene's germline CDR1 is SGHRS and CDR2 YFSETQ. V gave up 4 bases and J gave up 2 bases; unmatched junction bases: 13.

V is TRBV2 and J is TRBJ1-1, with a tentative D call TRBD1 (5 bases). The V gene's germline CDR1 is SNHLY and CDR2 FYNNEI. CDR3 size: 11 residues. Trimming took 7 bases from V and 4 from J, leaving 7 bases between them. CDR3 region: CASNQGTEAFF. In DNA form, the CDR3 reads TGTGCCAGCAACCAGGGCACTGAAGCTTTCTTT.

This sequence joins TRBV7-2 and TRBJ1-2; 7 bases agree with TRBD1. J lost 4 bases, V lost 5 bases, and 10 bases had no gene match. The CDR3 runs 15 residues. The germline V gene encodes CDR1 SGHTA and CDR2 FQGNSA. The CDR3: CASSVSGTEFYGYTF. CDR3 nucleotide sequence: TGTGCCAGCAGCGTTTCCGGGACAGAATTCTATGGCTACACCTTC.

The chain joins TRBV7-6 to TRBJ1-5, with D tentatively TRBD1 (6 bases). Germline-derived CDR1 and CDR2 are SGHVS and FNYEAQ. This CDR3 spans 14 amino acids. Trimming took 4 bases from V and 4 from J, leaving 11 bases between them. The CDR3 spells CASSSGQKNQPQHF. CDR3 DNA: TGTGCCAGCAGCTCCGGACAGAAAAATCAGCCCCAGCATTTT.

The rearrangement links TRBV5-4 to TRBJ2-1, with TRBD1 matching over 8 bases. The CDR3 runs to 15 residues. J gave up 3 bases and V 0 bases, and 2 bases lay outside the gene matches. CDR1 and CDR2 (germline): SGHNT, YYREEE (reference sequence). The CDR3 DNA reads TGTGCCAGCAGCTTGGCCAGGGGGCGCTACAATGAGCAGTTCTTC. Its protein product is CASSLARGRYNEQFF.

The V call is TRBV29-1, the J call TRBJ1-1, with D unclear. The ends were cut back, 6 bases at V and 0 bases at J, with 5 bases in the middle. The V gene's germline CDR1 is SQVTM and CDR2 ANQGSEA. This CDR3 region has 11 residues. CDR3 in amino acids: CSVGVNTEAFF. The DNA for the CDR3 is TGCAGCGTCGGGGTGAACACTGAAGCTTTCTTT.

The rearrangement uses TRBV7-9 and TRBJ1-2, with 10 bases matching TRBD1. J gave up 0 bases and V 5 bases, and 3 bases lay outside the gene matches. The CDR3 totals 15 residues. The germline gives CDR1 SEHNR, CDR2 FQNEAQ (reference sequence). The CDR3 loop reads CASSRDRGANYGYTF. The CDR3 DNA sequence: TGTGCCAGCAGCCGGGACAGGGGAGCTAACTATGGCTACACCTTC.